Given below is one TCR beta chain in context. This PCR relied on a set of 60 Vbeta primers and 13 Jbeta primers. How the authors handled the data: Counted up in a later analysis, unique TCR beta chains came to some 75 million, with around 9.9 million shared. Profiled with immunoSEQ multiplex PCR; TCRdb holds only in-frame clones, not every one. V and J calls plus clone size are reproduced from that table; the DNA served to infer D and trimming. The repertoire consists of about 76,000 clones, with over 60% occurring once and the leading ten covering around 16%. V shed 2 bases and J 6 bases; nucleotides not matched to a gene: 9. Germline V gene data show CDR1 as MGHDK and CDR2 as SYGVNS. The CDR3 is 15 residues long. The data are from a study of cytomegalovirus exposure and HLA in healthy donors.

The sequence derives from a woman aged 40 to 50 in good health and CMV-seropositive. The sequenced sample consisted of PBMCs. The chain recombines TRBV25-1 with TRBJ1-1, with TRBD1 identical over 7 bases. The chain's CDR3 is CASSEKKNRGPEAFF. In DNA, the CDR3 is TGTGCCAGCAGTGAAAAAAAGAACAGGGGACCTGAAGCTTTCTTT.